The 14 T cell receptor beta chains reported below all come from one sample, sequenced in a study of early T cells in non-severe SARS-CoV-2 infection. TCRdb fed the 5' RACE reads into MiXCR, producing one record per CDR3 protein. The sample has around 70,000 distinct CDR3 sequences, roughly 9% seen once. The specimen sequenced was whole blood. Every receptor here comes from an adult who was a healthcare worker with PCR-confirmed SARS-CoV-2 infection or an uninfected control (not recorded which).

In its sample, this clonotype was seen a few times. V and J are TRBV18 and TRBJ2-5, with D perhaps TRBD2 (6 bases). Germline-derived CDR1 and CDR2 are KGHSH and LQKENI. CDR3 length equals 13 residues. V lost 11 bases, J lost 1 base, and 14 bases lay in between. The CDR3 DNA is TGTGCCCCCCCGGTGGGGGGCCAAGAGACCCAGTACTTC. Encoded protein: CAPPVGGQETQYF. The whole variable domain, filled in from reference TRBV18 and TRBJ2-5, reads NAGVMQNPRHLVRRRGQEARLRCSPMKGHSHVYWYRQLPEEGLKFMVYLQKENIIDESGMPKERFSAEFPKEGPSILRIQQVVRGDSAAYFCAPPVGGQETQYFGPGTRLLVL.

This chain uses TRBV20-1 with TRBJ2-2; 8 bases map to TRBD2. V lost 6 bases to trimming and J lost 6 bases; unmatched junction nucleotides: 12. The CDR3 runs 15 residues. CDR1 DFQATT and CDR2 SNEGSKA come from the germline V gene (reference sequence). The CDR3 loop is CSAHNREGLPGELFF. DNA of the CDR3: TGCAGTGCACACAACCGGGAGGGTCTCCCCGGGGAGCTGTTTTTT.

In this sample, this clonotype turned up a few times. This rearrangement joins TRBV6-5 to TRBJ2-7, with 7 bases matching TRBD2. The CDR3 is made up of 16 amino acids. Germline CDR1 reads MNHEY; CDR2 reads SVGAGI. The V gene end was trimmed by 0 bases and the J gene end by 3 bases; junction bases not matched to a gene: 8. The CDR3 is CASSYSMLGGVYEQYF. CDR3 sequence (DNA): TGTGCCAGCAGTTACTCGATGTTGGGGGGGGTCTACGAGCAGTACTTC.

This clonotype was observed many times. The V gene is TRBV7-2, the J gene TRBJ2-2, with D possibly TRBD2 on 5 matching bases. In germline, CDR1 is SGHTA, CDR2 FQGNSA. The CDR3 consists of 16 residues. The V end lost 5 bases, the J end lost 2 bases, and 15 bases lay between the germline ends. CDR3 DNA: TGTGCCAGCAGCCGTTCTGCGGGCGTTAACACCGGGGAGCTGTTTTTT. This sequence encodes CASSRSAGVNTGELFF.

This clonotype was counted only a few times. CDR3 region: CASSPTMDRASYEQYF. The CDR3 DNA reads as TGTGCCAGCAGCCCCACAATGGACAGGGCGTCCTACGAGCAGTACTTC. V is TRBV5-5 and J is TRBJ2-7, with TRBD1 matching over 8 bases. Germline trimming cut 4 bases from V and 1 base from J; bases unmatched to any gene: 10. The CDR3 runs 16 residues. Germline V gene lookup returns CDR1 SGHKS and CDR2 YYEKEE (reference sequence). Variable domain in full (rest from reference TRBV5-5 and TRBJ2-7): DAGVTQSPTHLIKTRGQQVTLRCSPISGHKSVSWYQQVLGQGPQFIFQYYEKEERGRGNFPDRFSARQFPNYSSELNVNALLLGDSALYLCASSPTMDRASYEQYFGPGTRLTVT.

A single count supports this clonotype. The chain has TRBV7-2 and TRBJ2-7; unclear D gene. V was cut by 0 bases and J by 3 bases, with 9 bases left in between. Germline V lookup: CDR1 SGHTA, CDR2 FQGNSA. The CDR3 loop spans 14 amino acids. DNA for the CDR3: TGTGCCAGCAGCTTAGCGTGGCTTAACTACGAGCAGTACTTC. Translating gives CASSLAWLNYEQYF.

This clonotype was detected only a few times. This chain joins TRBV5-1 and TRBJ1-1; 7 bases align to TRBD1. V dropped 0 bases and J dropped 9; count of bases not matched to a gene: 5. The CDR3 has 13 residues. The germline gives CDR1 SGHRS, CDR2 YFSETQ. The CDR3 DNA is TGCGCCAGCAGCTTGGAAGACAGGGAGAAAGCTTTCTTT. It encodes CASSLEDREKAFF.

This clonotype was seen a few times. Written as DNA, the CDR3 is TGTGCCAGCAGAACTGGGGAAGGAGTCGGCTCCTACAATGAGCAGTTCTTC. Protein: CASRTGEGVGSYNEQFF. The chain uses TRBV28 and TRBJ2-1; unclear D gene. CDR1 and CDR2 (germline): MDHEN, SYDVKM. CDR3 size: 17 residues. V was shortened by 6 bases and J by 0 bases, with 18 bases between the two germline ends. The full variable domain, with the rest looked up from reference TRBV28 and TRBJ2-1, is DVKVTQSSRYLVKRTGEKVFLECVQDMDHENMFWYRQDPGLGLRLIYFSYDVKMKEKGDIPEGYSVSREKKERFSLILESASTNQTSMYLCASRTGEGVGSYNEQFFGPGTRLTVL.

This clonotype occurred a few times. The rearrangement joins TRBV5-5 to TRBJ1-2; 7 bases agree with TRBD1. Germline CDR1 is SGHKS and CDR2 is YYEKEE (reference sequence). The J segment lost 8 bases and the V segment lost 0 bases, leaving 1 base of the junction unmatched. This CDR3 contains 12 residues. CDR3 sequence (DNA): TGTGCCAGCAGCTTGGACAGGGGCGGCTACACCTTC. This translates into CASSLDRGGYTF.

The genes are TRBV5-5 and TRBJ1-4; no definite D call. CDR1 and CDR2 (germline): SGHKS, YYEKEE (reference sequence). The CDR3 is 16 amino acids. The V gene lost 0 bases and the J gene lost 5 bases, with 14 bases spanning the gap. In DNA, the CDR3 is TGTGCCAGCAGCTTGGTTTTGGGCAGTTTGAATGAAAAACTGTTTTTT. As protein: CASSLVLGSLNEKLFF.

The gene calls are TRBV28 and TRBJ1-5; D gene ambiguous. V lost 4 bases to trimming and J lost 2 bases, with 6 bases between them. Per the germline V gene, CDR1 is MDHEN and CDR2 is SYDVKM. This CDR3 has 13 amino acids. In DNA form, the CDR3 reads TGTGCCAGCAGTTCTGGGGGCAATCAGCCCCAGCATTTT. It specifies CASSSGGNQPQHF. Full variable domain (rest looked up from reference TRBV28 and TRBJ1-5): DVKVTQSSRYLVKRTGEKVFLECVQDMDHENMFWYRQDPGLGLRLIYFSYDVKMKEKGDIPEGYSVSREKKERFSLILESASTNQTSMYLCASSSGGNQPQHFGDGTRLSIL.

This clonotype was recorded a few times. The CDR3, as DNA: TGCGCCAGCAGCTCGACTAGAAGGACTAGCACAGATACGCAGTATTTT. Its protein is CASSSTRRTSTDTQYF. The genes are TRBV5-1 and TRBJ2-3; weak D call: TRBD2 (6 bases). The CDR3 loop spans 16 amino acids. Trimming took 3 bases from V and 0 from J, leaving 14 bases between them. The V gene's germline CDR1 is SGHRS and CDR2 YFSETQ.

This clonotype was recorded many times. V gene TRBV4-2 combines with J gene TRBJ2-2; D is perhaps TRBD2 (6 bases). The V end was cut by 5 bases, the J end by 2 bases, with 12 bases between. Looked up from germline, CDR1 is LGHNA and CDR2 is YNFKEQ. The CDR3 is made up of 15 amino acids. CDR3 in amino acids: CASSLDYGNTGELFF. CDR3 nucleotides: TGTGCCAGCAGCTTGGACTACGGTAACACCGGGGAGCTGTTTTTT.

There are a few counts of this clonotype. The chain couples TRBV11-3 to TRBJ2-1; 7 bases align to TRBD2. There are 14 residues in the CDR3. With V trimmed by 6 bases and J by 5 bases, 7 bases remained unmatched. Germline assignment: CDR1 SGHNT and CDR2 YENEEA. In DNA form, the CDR3 reads TGTGCCAGCAGAGCCAGCGGGGCAGACAATGAGCAGTTCTTC. It translates to CASRASGADNEQFF.